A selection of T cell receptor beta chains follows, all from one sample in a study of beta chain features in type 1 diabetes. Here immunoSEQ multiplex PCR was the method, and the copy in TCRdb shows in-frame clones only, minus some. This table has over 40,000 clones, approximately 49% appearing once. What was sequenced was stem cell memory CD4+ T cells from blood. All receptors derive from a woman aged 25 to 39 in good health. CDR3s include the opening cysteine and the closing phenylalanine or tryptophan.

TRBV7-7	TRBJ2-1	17	CASSPRPARDYYNEQFF
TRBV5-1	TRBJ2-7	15	CASSSGQGASYEQYF
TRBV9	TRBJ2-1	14	CASSGAGLGGRQFF
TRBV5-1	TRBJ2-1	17	CASSLEGVADSYNEQFF
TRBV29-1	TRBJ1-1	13	CSARFFEGTEAFF
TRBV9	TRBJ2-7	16	CASSNPTSGMPSEQYF
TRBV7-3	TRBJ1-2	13	CASSGGRNYGYTF
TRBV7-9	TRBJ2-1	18	CASSLGGLAGGSYNEQFF
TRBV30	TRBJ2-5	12	CAWSVLLETQYF
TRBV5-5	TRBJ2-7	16	CASSLGRGPPHYEQYF
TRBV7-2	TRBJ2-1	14	CASSFSYGSNEQFF
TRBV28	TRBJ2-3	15	CASTQGSSSTDTQYF
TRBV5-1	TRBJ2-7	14	CASSIRLESGEQYF
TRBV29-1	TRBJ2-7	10	CSVAQDEQYF
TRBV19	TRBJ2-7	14	CASSRQRGNYEQYF
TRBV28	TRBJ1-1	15	CASSLQYRGLSLTFF
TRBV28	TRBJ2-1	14	CASGLIARGREQFF
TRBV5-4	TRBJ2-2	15	CASSRDRGPAGELFF
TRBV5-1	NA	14	CASSSGQGYYEQYF
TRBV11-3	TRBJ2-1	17	CASSPGTSGRIYNEQFF
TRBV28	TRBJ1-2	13	CASTAGPERGYTF
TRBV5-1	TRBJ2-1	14	CASSLRTGGNEQFF
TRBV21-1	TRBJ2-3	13	CASSKVHTDTQYF
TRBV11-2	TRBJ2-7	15	CASSYRGTDQDEQYF